This T cell receptor beta chain was obtained from a study of blood T cells in healthy people across ages. Study results and limitations: Donors of long life had a larger count of naive CD4+ cells and greater diversity than aged donors. Roughly linear declines in TCR beta diversity per million T cells occurred with age. Naive T cell percentage and TCR beta diversity correlated strongly.

The use of a sample-barcoded 5' primer and a J-beta primer mix characterized a second PCR of about 7 to 12 cycles. A tag from a template-switch adaptor with 12 random nucleotides marked each cDNA molecule. From the 5' RACE reads, TCRdb called clonotypes with MiXCR, one entry per CDR3 protein. Of about 1.6 million distinct CDR3 sequences in the sample, 30% to 35% were seen once. Of note for this clonotype: As yet, its antigen is unknown.

Germline CDR1 reads GTSNPN; CDR2 reads SVGIG (reference sequence). The length of the CDR3 is 12 residues. The V segment lost 6 bases and the J segment 5 bases; nucleotides outside the gene matches: 5. The receptor comes from a woman aged 25 to 39 in good health. The sequenced sample was blood. This chain links TRBV30 with TRBJ1-2, with 8 bases identical to TRBD1. CDR3 in amino acids: CACSQGVYGYTF. The CDR3 nucleotides read TGTGCCTGTTCACAGGGGGTTTATGGCTACACCTTC. Drawing the rest from reference TRBV30 and TRBJ1-2, the complete variable domain is SQTIHQWPATLVQPVGSPLSLECTVEGTSNPNLYWYRQAAGRGLQLLFYSVGIGQISSEVPQNLSASRPQDRQFILSSKKLLLSDSGFYLCACSQGVYGYTFGSGTRLTVV.